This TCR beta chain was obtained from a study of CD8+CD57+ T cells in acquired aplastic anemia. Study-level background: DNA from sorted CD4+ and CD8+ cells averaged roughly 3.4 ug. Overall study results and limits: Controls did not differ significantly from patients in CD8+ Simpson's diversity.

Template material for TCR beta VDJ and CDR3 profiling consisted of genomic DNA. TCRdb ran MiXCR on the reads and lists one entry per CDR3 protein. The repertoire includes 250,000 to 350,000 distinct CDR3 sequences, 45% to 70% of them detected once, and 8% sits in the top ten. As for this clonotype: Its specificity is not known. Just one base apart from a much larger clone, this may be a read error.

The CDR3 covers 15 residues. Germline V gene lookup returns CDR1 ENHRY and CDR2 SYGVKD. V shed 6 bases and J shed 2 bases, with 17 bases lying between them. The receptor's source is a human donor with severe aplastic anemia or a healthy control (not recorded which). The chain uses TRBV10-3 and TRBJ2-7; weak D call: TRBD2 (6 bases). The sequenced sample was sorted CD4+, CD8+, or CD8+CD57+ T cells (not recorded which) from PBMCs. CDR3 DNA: TGTGCCATCAGCCTTACCGGGAGCCAAGCCTACGAGCAGTACTTC. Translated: CAISLTGSQAYEQYF.